This TCR beta chain is drawn from a study of T cells in localized non-small cell lung cancer (TCRdb year 2020). Regarding the research as a whole: Comparing tumors with uninvolved tumor-adjacent lungs, the study looked at the T cell repertoires of approximately 250 patients with early-stage NSCLC. The cohort comprised approximately 240 treatment-naïve NSCLC patients with resected, localized lung tumors. Of the NSCLC patients, around 130 were male and roughly 110 were female, and the mean age was around 66 years.

To note about this clone: Its cognate antigen has yet to be identified. No base quality values were provided; no much bigger clone lies one nucleotide off.

V is cut by 3 bases and J by 7 bases, and the space between the germline ends is 13 bases. The CDR3, from cysteine to phenylalanine, totals 14 residues. Only the CDR3 DNA is retained, 42 bases long and in frame from the first base. In the germline V gene, CDR1 corresponds to MDHEN and CDR2 to SYDVKM. General findings and caveats noted by the study authors: A median of about 55 of the top 100 tumor clones were detected in paired uninvolved adjacent lung, and around 30 of these tumor clones were also found among the top 100 clones of the paired uninvolved adjacent lung. Uninvolved tumor-adjacent lung showed the highest T cell clonality, higher than tumor, which suggests more focused antigenic responses in the adjacent lung. Because the study design was exploratory, TCR variables were selected using unadjusted p-values without false-discovery rate correction. Because multi-region sequencing of the tumors was not done, intratumor heterogeneity could not be ruled out. Longer overall survival was associated with higher T cell density in blood, whereas shorter survival was associated with higher clonality in adjacent lung.

At diagnosis, tumor, uninvolved tumor-adjacent lung and peripheral blood were collected and then preserved as a mix of FFPE and fresh-frozen material. For TCR repertoire profiling, blood samples were analyzed in the form of peripheral blood mononuclear cells. TCR beta CDR3 regions were sequenced from DNA using the immunoSEQ Assay. On the authors' methods: To compute T cell density, TCR beta template counts were normalized to usable DNA, which was estimated by amplifying housekeeping genes. The preseqR package was used to estimate richness by extrapolating to 400,000 templates for PBMC samples and to 120,000 templates for tissue samples. Clonality was taken to be one minus Pielou's evenness. Tissue-enriched TCRs were identified by differential abundance testing using productive amino-acid clonotypes, minimum total count 5 and alpha 0.1. The Jaccard Index and the Morisita Overlap Index were used to measure how much the repertoires overlapped between compartments. TCR beta CDR3s were clustered by GLIPH together with public tetramer-defined viral CDR3s, and at least three viral sequences plus V-gene enrichment were required for viral motifs. The table was pulled from immuneACCESS by TCRdb, which kept in-frame rearrangements only. Such tables lose some clones; where checked, under half of the loss comes from unresolved V genes, and the rest has no known cause. The D gene and trimming were derived from the DNA, and the V and J assignments and clone size from that table. Here the sample has around 41,000 clones; 91% occur a single time. Together, the top ten hold approximately 10% of the sample.

Sequenced here: PBMCs, sampled before any cancer treatment. The chain joins TRBV28 to TRBJ1-5, with the D gene not confidently named. This sequence was found in a woman aged 40 to 75 with stage II lung adenocarcinoma. The CDR3 region has the sequence CASSFEGRYQPQHF. The sequenced DNA is TGTGCCAGCAGTTTTGAGGGTCGTTACCAGCCCCAGCATTTT.